Below, 32 T cell receptor beta chains from the same sample are listed, as sequenced in a study of cytomegalovirus exposure and HLA in healthy donors. The PCR ran on 60 Vbeta and 13 Jbeta primers. Clones were sequenced by immunoSEQ multiplex PCR, and TCRdb holds only the in-frame ones, with some missing. The sample comprises over 80,000 clones, over 70% of which are singletons, and more than 2.5% rests with the top ten. The specimen sequenced was PBMCs. The receptors here all came from a man aged 40-49 years in good health and CMV-seronegative.

This chain uses TRBV4-2 with TRBJ1-5, with TRBD1 matching over 8 bases. This CDR3 is 16 amino acids long. V lost 2 bases to trimming and J lost 5 bases; unmatched junction nucleotides: 8. The germline gives CDR1 LGHNA, CDR2 YNFKEQ. DNA of the CDR3: TGTGCCAGCAGCCAAAAGAGGACAGGGAGGGATCAGCCCCAGCATTTT. This encodes CASSQKRTGRDQPQHF.

This clone occurred once. The gene calls are TRBV27 and TRBJ1-1; 8 bases align to TRBD1. V lost 5 bases, J lost 10 bases, and 9 bases stayed unmatched. The CDR3 runs to 13 residues. The germline V gene encodes CDR1 MNHEY and CDR2 SMNVEV (reference sequence). CDR3 residues: CASSTLDREAAFF. DNA for the CDR3: TGTGCCAGCAGTACGCTGGACAGGGAAGCAGCTTTCTTT.

The chain carries TRBV2 and TRBJ1-4, with 9 bases that match TRBD1. CDR1 and CDR2 from the germline V gene are SNHLY and FYNNEI. J lost 10 bases, V lost 7 bases, and 10 bases had no gene match. The CDR3 contains 14 residues. The CDR3, as DNA: TGTGCCAGCACTATACAGGGGGCGCGTGGAAAACTGTTTTTT. Amino acids: CASTIQGARGKLFF.

V usage is TRBV4-2 and J usage is TRBJ1-2, with D possibly being TRBD1 (6 bases). This CDR3 spans 14 amino acids. Germline CDR1 LGHNA, CDR2 YNFKEQ. V gave up 5 bases and J gave up 0 bases, with 10 bases separating them. The CDR3 bases are TGTGCCAGCAGCACGGACAGCTCTAACTATGGCTACACCTTC. Translating gives CASSTDSSNYGYTF.

The V call is TRBV19, the J call TRBJ1-1; no definite D call. This CDR3 has 15 residues. Germline CDR1 and CDR2: LNHDA and SQIVND (reference sequence). The germline V and J ends were trimmed by 5 bases and 4 bases, with 17 bases remaining between them. Here the CDR3 reads CASSSWSFSGTEAFF. CDR3 DNA sequence: TGTGCCAGTAGTTCTTGGTCCTTTAGCGGCACTGAAGCTTTCTTT.

The chain joins TRBV5-6 to TRBJ2-3, with D possibly TRBD2 on 5 matching bases. V lost 0 bases to trimming and J lost 1 base, with 15 bases between them. CDR3 size: 17 residues. Germline CDR1 SGHDT, CDR2 YYEEEE. The CDR3 DNA reads as TGTGCCAGCAGCTTGGCCGGCTCTTGGGGAGGCACAGATACGCAGTATTTT. Encoded protein: CASSLAGSWGGTDTQYF.

The V and J genes are TRBV9 and TRBJ2-3; tentatively, D is TRBD1 (6 bases). CDR1 and CDR2 (germline): SGDLS, YYNGEE. This CDR3 spans 14 amino acids. V was shortened by 0 bases and J by 1 base, with 6 bases between the two germline ends. This CDR3 is CASSVGQGTDTQYF. CDR3 nucleotides: TGTGCCAGCAGCGTAGGACAGGGCACAGATACGCAGTATTTT.

This clone occurred once. The V gene is TRBV5-1, the J gene TRBJ2-4; a possible D gene is TRBD2 (6 bases). V shed 2 bases and J shed 8 bases, with 8 bases lying between them. Per germline, CDR1 SGHRS and CDR2 YFSETQ. The CDR3 is 12 residues long. The CDR3 DNA is TGCGCCAGCAGCTTCCCGGGGGACATTCAGTACTTC. Translation gives CASSFPGDIQYF.

There are a few counts of this clone. The J gene is TRBJ1-5, the V gene TRBV4-1; TRBD1 aligns across 9 bases. After removal of 4 bases from V and 2 bases from J, the junction contained 9 bases not matched to a gene. The germline gives CDR1 MGHRA, CDR2 YSYEKL. This CDR3 comprises 17 residues. This CDR3 is CASSPWDREFRNQPQHF. In DNA form, the CDR3 reads TGCGCCAGCAGCCCTTGGGACAGGGAATTTCGCAATCAGCCCCAGCATTTT.

This sequence joins TRBV9 and TRBJ2-1; unclear D gene. V dropped 5 bases and J dropped 5 bases, with 8 bases sitting between them. The CDR3 spans 12 residues. CDR1 SGDLS and CDR2 YYNGEE come from the germline V gene. CDR3 sequence reads: CASSEIHNEQFF. The CDR3 nucleotides read TGTGCCAGCAGTGAGATCCACAATGAGCAGTTCTTC.

In this sample, this clone turned up a few times. The rearrangement links TRBV5-6 to TRBJ1-1, with D possibly matching TRBD1 (5 bases). CDR1 and CDR2 from the germline V gene are SGHDT and YYEEEE. V dropped 0 bases and J dropped 4 bases, with 7 bases sitting between them. This CDR3 spans 13 amino acids. The CDR3 reads CASSLDQGTEAFF. The CDR3 DNA sequence: TGTGCCAGCAGCTTGGATCAGGGCACTGAAGCTTTCTTT.

The chain links TRBV30 to TRBJ2-7; TRBD2 matches at 8 bases. The V gene's germline CDR1 is GTSNPN and CDR2 SVGIG (reference sequence). This CDR3 region has 12 residues. Here the CDR3 DNA reads TGTGCTTTCCTGGGCGGGGGGTACGAGCAGTACTTC. It yields the protein CAFLGGGYEQYF.

The V gene is TRBV7-2, the J gene TRBJ1-1, with 7 bases lining up with TRBD1. CDR3 size: 13 residues. Per the germline V gene, CDR1 is SGHTA and CDR2 is FQGNSA. J lost 7 bases, V lost 4 bases, and 6 bases had no gene match. The CDR3 region has the DNA TGTGCCAGCAGCTCCCTAGACAGGGTTGAAGCTTTCTTT. Encoded protein: CASSSLDRVEAFF.

The chain has TRBV11-2 and TRBJ2-1, with D hard to call. The CDR3 is 15 residues long. Trimming removed 1 base from V and 0 bases from J, with 7 bases in between. The V gene's germline CDR1 is SGHAT and CDR2 FQNNGV. CDR3 sequence reads: CASSLVRSSYNEQFF. The DNA of the CDR3 is TGTGCCAGCAGCTTAGTTAGGAGCTCCTACAATGAGCAGTTCTTC.

The chain joins TRBV7-2 to TRBJ1-6, with D maybe TRBD1 (6 bases). Per the germline V gene, CDR1 is SGHTA and CDR2 is FQGNSA. The V end was cut by 6 bases, the J end by 2 bases, with 11 bases between. The CDR3 contains 15 residues. CDR3 sequence (DNA): TGTGCCAGCAGACCTCAGGGGACCTATAATTCACCCCTCCACTTT. This encodes CASRPQGTYNSPLHF.

The chain combines TRBV5-5 with TRBJ1-1, with D possibly TRBD1 on 5 matching bases. The germline V and J ends were trimmed by 2 bases and 7 bases, with 15 bases remaining between them. This CDR3 is 14 amino acids long. From germline, CDR1 is SGHKS and CDR2 YYEKEE (reference sequence). The CDR3 is CASSFYGTDSEAFF. The CDR3 coding sequence is TGTGCCAGCAGCTTTTACGGAACCGACAGTGAAGCTTTCTTT.

The gene calls are TRBV7-6 and TRBJ1-2; the match to TRBD1 covers 8 bases. Germline V gene data show CDR1 as SGHVS and CDR2 as FNYEAQ. The CDR3 runs to 13 residues. V lost 11 bases, J lost 3 bases, and 8 bases stayed unmatched. The CDR3: CAASGQGDYGYTF. In DNA form, the CDR3 reads TGTGCCGCGTCCGGACAGGGAGACTATGGCTACACCTTC.

V usage is TRBV9 and J usage is TRBJ1-1, with D unresolved. V was clipped by 5 bases and J by 4 bases, with 15 bases between them. Germline V gene lookup returns CDR1 SGDLS and CDR2 YYNGEE. The CDR3 contains 14 residues. The CDR3 DNA reads as TGTGCCAGCAGGCCCGGTCACGGGAGCACTGAAGCTTTCTTT. It translates to CASRPGHGSTEAFF.

V gene TRBV6-1 combines with J gene TRBJ1-6; possible D gene TRBD1, 6 bases. Looked up from germline, CDR1 is MNHNS and CDR2 is SASEGT. CDR3 length: 14 residues. V was trimmed by 1 base and J by 6 bases, leaving 7 bases between them. CDR3 bases: TGTGCCAGCAGTGAAGGAGGGGGTAATTCACCCCTCCACTTT. It encodes CASSEGGGNSPLHF.

The chain is built from TRBV19 and TRBJ2-5; 9 bases are shared with TRBD2. Germline values: CDR1 LNHDA, CDR2 SQIVND (reference sequence). J gave up 4 bases and V 2 bases, and 11 bases lay outside the gene matches. The CDR3 totals 17 residues. The CDR3 DNA reads as TGTGCCAGTAGTATAAGGGTCGTAGCGGGGGACGCAGAGACCCAGTACTTC. Amino acid sequence: CASSIRVVAGDAETQYF.

A single count supports this clone. The CDR3 here is CAWSVGGISVEQYF. The CDR3 DNA is TGTGCCTGGAGTGTAGGGGGAATTTCCGTCGAGCAGTACTTC. The J gene is TRBJ2-7, the V gene TRBV30; TRBD1 is a possible D gene (6 bases). With 0 bases removed from V and 6 bases from J, the gap between germline ends came to 15 bases. Germline loops: CDR1 GTSNPN, CDR2 SVGIG (reference sequence). The CDR3 length is 14 residues.

The V gene is TRBV19, the J gene TRBJ1-2; D might be TRBD1 (5 bases). The germline gives CDR1 LNHDA, CDR2 SQIVND (reference sequence). Trimming removed 8 bases at V and 1 base at J, with 11 bases between. The CDR3 extends over 13 amino acids. For the CDR3, the DNA is TGTGCCAGTCAAAGTCAGGGTAACTATGGCTACACCTTC. As protein: CASQSQGNYGYTF.

The CDR3, as DNA: TGTGCCAGCGAATACGGGGAGACAGATACGCAGTATTTT. It translates to CASEYGETDTQYF. The J gene is TRBJ2-3, the V gene TRBV6-1, with D possibly being TRBD2 (5 bases). CDR1 MNHNS and CDR2 SASEGT come from the germline V gene. CDR3 length: 13 residues. V gave up 8 bases and J gave up 3 bases, with 12 bases separating them.

This clone was counted a few times. The chain couples TRBV5-4 to TRBJ1-6; D perhaps matches TRBD1 (5 bases). V lost 6 bases, J lost 7 bases, and 17 bases lay in between. The CDR3 covers 15 residues. Germline CDR1 reads SGHNT; CDR2 reads YYREEE (reference sequence). CDR3 region: CASTAPGGTNSPLHF. The CDR3 nucleotides are TGTGCCAGCACCGCCCCGGGGGGAACGAATTCACCCCTCCACTTT.

About this clone itself: Germline is not matched at one junction end, which may reflect a read error. This chain links TRBV7-9 with TRBJ2-5; 9 bases are shared with TRBD1. Germline CDR1 is SEHNR and CDR2 is FQNEAQ (reference sequence). The CDR3 has 16 amino acids. Here the CDR3 DNA reads TGTTCCAGCAGCTCCAGGTTGGGGACAGGGCAAGAGACCCAGTACTTC. It is translated as CSSSSRLGTGQETQYF. Variable domain in full (rest from reference TRBV7-9 and TRBJ2-5): DTGVSQNPRHKITKRGQNVTFRCDPISEHNRLYWYRQTLGQGPEFLTYFQNEAQLEKSRLLSDRFSAERPKGSFSTLEIQRTEQGDSAMYLCSSSSRLGTGQETQYFGPGTRLLVL.

Only one count was recorded for this clone. V gene TRBV28 combines with J gene TRBJ2-1; no clear D gene. The V and J ends lost 4 bases and 0 bases respectively, with 13 bases between them. Germline CDR1 MDHEN, CDR2 SYDVKM. The CDR3 spans 16 residues. CDR3 residues: CASSWYVGYSYNEQFF. The CDR3 DNA reads as TGTGCCAGCAGTTGGTATGTCGGGTACTCCTACAATGAGCAGTTCTTC.

This chain connects TRBV14 to TRBJ2-7; a possible D gene is TRBD2 (6 bases). There are 15 residues in the CDR3. CDR1 and CDR2 (germline): SGHDN, FVKESK. The germline V and J ends were trimmed by 1 base and 2 bases, with 12 bases remaining between them. CDR3 sequence (DNA): TGTGCCAGCAGCCAAGGGCCGCGGGAAACCTACGAGCAGTACTTC. It specifies CASSQGPRETYEQYF.

Notes on this clone: Other DNA sequences in the same sample also yield this CDR3. This chain uses TRBV28 with TRBJ1-4, with a tentative D call TRBD1 (5 bases). Trimming removed 3 bases from V and 3 bases from J, with 8 bases in between. Per germline, CDR1 MDHEN and CDR2 SYDVKM. This CDR3 region has 14 residues. The CDR3 nucleotides are TGTGCCAGCAGTTTGGGGGGAGCTAATGAAAAACTGTTTTTT. It is translated as CASSLGGANEKLFF.

The sample holds a few counts of this clone. The CDR3: CASSPTSGGSDTQYF. In nucleotides, the CDR3 is TGTGCCAGCAGCCCGACTAGCGGGGGTTCAGATACGCAGTATTTT. The chain combines TRBV6-1 with TRBJ2-3; 12 positions match TRBD2. The CDR3 consists of 15 residues. V was pared by 6 bases and J by 4 bases, with 5 bases of the junction left unmatched. Looked up from germline, CDR1 is MNHNS and CDR2 is SASEGT.

The rearrangement uses TRBV6-5 and TRBJ1-2; D is unclear. CDR3 length: 14 amino acids. The V end was cut by 7 bases, the J end by 3 bases, with 15 bases between. The germline CDR1 and CDR2 sequences are MNHEY and SVGAGI. This chain's CDR3 is CASNSPARDYGYTF. The DNA for the CDR3 is TGTGCCAGCAATAGTCCCGCGCGGGACTATGGCTACACCTTC.

The CDR3 sequence is CATRGMTYEQYF. The CDR3, as DNA: TGTGCCACCCGGGGTATGACCTACGAGCAGTACTTC. The rearrangement links TRBV6-5 to TRBJ2-7; weak D call: TRBD2 (5 bases). The germline V and J ends were trimmed by 10 bases and 2 bases, with 12 bases remaining between them. The CDR3 runs to 12 residues. Per germline, CDR1 MNHEY and CDR2 SVGAGI.

This clone was recorded only once. V is TRBV6-5 and J is TRBJ1-2; D possibly corresponds to TRBD1 (5 bases). Between the trimmed V and J ends, which lost 0 bases and 8 bases, there was a span of 10 bases. The CDR3 covers 13 residues. CDR1 and CDR2 (germline): MNHEY, SVGAGI. The CDR3 bases are TGTGCCAGCAGTTACTCGGGGCCGCGGGGCTACACCTTC. Encoded protein: CASSYSGPRGYTF.